This section outlines one T cell receptor (beta chain) sequence together with its context. What it binds is not known. This specimen belongs to a study of cytomegalovirus exposure and HLA in healthy donors. Turning to the study itself: Within the Caucasian-associated ancestry cluster were roughly 82% of the 398 genotyped donors.

Looked up from germline, CDR1 is ENHRY and CDR2 is SYGVKD. CDR3 length: 15 residues. The germline V and J ends were trimmed by 2 bases and 2 bases, with 12 bases remaining between them. Study-level findings and limits: TCR beta sequences reportedly predicted most subjects' HLA-A and HLA-B alleles accurately. DRB1 had the most TCR associations and HLA-C the fewest, a later analysis found, with rates varying by HLA locus. Indistinguishable V segments such as TRBV6-2 and TRBV6-3 were excluded.

PCR used 60 Vbeta primers and 13 Jbeta primers. Produced via immunoSEQ multiplex PCR; TCRdb's table is partial and in-frame only. The sample lists 100,000 to 150,000 clones, 75% to 85% occurring once. This receptor was identified in a man in his forties or fifties in good health and CMV-seronegative. The sample was PBMCs. V gene TRBV10-3 combines with J gene TRBJ1-2; no reliable D call. CDR3 sequence reads: CAISETGGANYGYTF. CDR3 coding DNA: TGTGCCATCAGTGAGACCGGAGGAGCCAACTATGGCTACACCTTC.